A selection of T cell receptor beta chains follows, all from one sample in a study of identical twins. TCRdb used MiXCR to reprocess the 5' RACE reads, holding one entry per CDR3 protein. The table has 1.5 million or so distinct CDR3 sequences, more than 30% seen once. The specimen sequenced was cord blood. Source of these receptors: a newborn girl in good health. Each CDR3 is given with its conserved first and last residue. Fields, in order: J gene, V gene, CDR3 protein.

j_call: TRBJ2-1; v_call: TRBV5-1; cdr3_aa: CASSLGSASSYNEQFF
j_call: TRBJ2-1; v_call: TRBV27; cdr3_aa: CASSSRTSRRSYNEQFF
j_call: TRBJ1-4; v_call: TRBV5-1; cdr3_aa: CASSTGWGNEKLFF
j_call: -; v_call: TRBV6-2/TRBV6-3; cdr3_aa: CASSYSTRNQETQYF
j_call: TRBJ2-4; v_call: TRBV24-1; cdr3_aa: CATSDSTGLAQNIQYF
j_call: TRBJ2-7; v_call: TRBV20-1; cdr3_aa: CSASGARGPNNEQYF
j_call: TRBJ1-4; v_call: TRBV3-1; cdr3_aa: CASSQSGRMKRKKLFF
j_call: TRBJ2-3; v_call: TRBV20-1; cdr3_aa: CSVIAGGLTDTQYF
j_call: TRBJ1-2; v_call: TRBV3-1; cdr3_aa: CASSTGVWDYGYTF
j_call: TRBJ2-7; v_call: TRBV11-2; cdr3_aa: CASSSGYDEQYF
j_call: TRBJ1-2; v_call: TRBV29-1; cdr3_aa: CSVRAGANYGYTF
j_call: TRBJ2-3; v_call: TRBV4-1; cdr3_aa: CASSQAGSDTQYF
j_call: TRBJ2-7; v_call: TRBV20-1; cdr3_aa: CSAIGTSGYEQYF
j_call: TRBJ1-2; v_call: TRBV15; cdr3_aa: CATSGNLYGYTF
j_call: TRBJ2-3; v_call: TRBV20-1; cdr3_aa: CSARTDRVGTDTQYF
j_call: TRBJ2-7; v_call: TRBV21-1; cdr3_aa: CASSKSDSGGAYEQYF
j_call: TRBJ2-7; v_call: TRBV20-1; cdr3_aa: CSARDPLLSSYEQYF
j_call: TRBJ2-3; v_call: TRBV2; cdr3_aa: CASSETSGGSPQYF
j_call: TRBJ2-3; v_call: TRBV7-2; cdr3_aa: CASSLLLVTDTQYF
j_call: TRBJ2-7; v_call: TRBV6-6; cdr3_aa: CASSLRDFSYEQYF
j_call: TRBJ2-3; v_call: TRBV12-3/TRBV12-4; cdr3_aa: CASTEGAIPDTQYF
j_call: TRBJ2-5; v_call: TRBV20-1; cdr3_aa: CSARGPTAKETQYF
j_call: TRBJ2-3; v_call: TRBV12-3/TRBV12-4; cdr3_aa: CASSSKGGRDTQYF
j_call: TRBJ2-7; v_call: TRBV7-9; cdr3_aa: CASSLGSGSSLEQYF
j_call: TRBJ2-1; v_call: TRBV4-1; cdr3_aa: CASSQEGESYNEQFF
j_call: TRBJ2-7; v_call: TRBV30; cdr3_aa: CAWRGDSTYEQYF
j_call: TRBJ2-2; v_call: TRBV10-3; cdr3_aa: CAISVVETGELFF
j_call: TRBJ2-4; v_call: TRBV12-3/TRBV12-4; cdr3_aa: CASSLKGAENIQYF
j_call: TRBJ2-2; v_call: TRBV28; cdr3_aa: CASKPSVAGETGELFF